The clone carrying this T cell receptor (beta chain) appeared a few times. A junction boundary mismatches the germline segment, possibly from a read error. These data are taken from a study of Graves' ophthalmopathy and Graves' hyperthyroidism. The overall study: No progression to ophthalmopathy over 18 months defined stable hyperthyroidism.

Germline assignment: CDR1 SGHRS and CDR2 YFSETQ. This CDR3 comprises 19 residues. Transcripts of RNA were the source for amplifying TCR beta CDR3 regions. HTBI primers primed a first-round RT-PCR, and a second-round multiplex PCR followed. One entry per CDR3 protein results from TCRdb running MiXCR on the multiplex PCR reads. This table has 900,000 to 1,200,000 distinct CDR3 sequences, about 40% appearing once. The V gene is TRBV5-1, the J gene TRBJ2-6; D perhaps matches TRBD2 (6 bases). The specimen was peripheral blood or thyroid tissue (not recorded which). The receptor comes from an adult man with Graves' hyperthyroidism. CDR3 in amino acids: CASSLGSLAKESGANVPTF. The CDR3 DNA reads as TGCGCCAGCAGCTTGGGTTCGCTAGCGAAAGAATCTGGGGCCAACGTCCCGACTTTC.